Shown below are 21 T cell receptor beta chains from a single sample sequenced in a study of Ad26.COV2.S vaccination and SARS-CoV-2 variants. The treatment denotes: some 20 received Ad26.COV2.S at low or high dose, single or two shots; 5 received placebo; per-sample allocation not given. Day 63 after the first vaccine or placebo injection was the time point for sampling. Using immunoSEQ multiplex PCR, the repertoire was profiled, and TCRdb retains in-frame clones only, with some absent. The repertoire holds approximately 420,000 clones, with more than 85% as singletons. The specimen was peripheral blood, collected in a trial of Ad26.COV2.S vaccine versus placebo. The source is a person aged 18-65 years who received the Ad26.COV2.S COVID-19 vaccine or a placebo.

The chain carries TRBV6-6 and TRBJ1-1, with TRBD1 as a possible D gene (5 bases). Germline V CDR1 and CDR2: MNHNY, SVGAGI (reference sequence). V lost 6 bases and J 3 bases, leaving 17 bases between the germline ends. The CDR3 is made up of 15 amino acids. The CDR3 region is CASRTIRDGHTEAFF. In DNA form, the CDR3 reads TGTGCCAGCAGAACGATCCGGGACGGCCACACTGAAGCTTTCTTT.

The chain links TRBV7-6 to TRBJ2-1, with 9 nucleotides matching TRBD2. Germline V lookup: CDR1 SGHVS, CDR2 FNYEAQ. V lost 3 bases, J lost 1 base, and 1 base stayed unmatched. The CDR3 runs to 15 residues. The chain's CDR3 is CASSLRGGSYNEQFF. The DNA for the CDR3 is TGTGCCAGCAGCTTGCGGGGGGGTTCCTACAATGAGCAGTTCTTC.

This chain links TRBV19 with TRBJ1-1, with D perhaps TRBD1 (5 bases). There are 14 residues in the CDR3. The germline gives CDR1 LNHDA, CDR2 SQIVND (reference sequence). V lost 4 bases, J lost 1 base, and 10 bases lay in between. The CDR3, as DNA: TGTGCCAGTAGTACCTGGGACGGGAACACTGAAGCTTTCTTT. Translating it yields CASSTWDGNTEAFF. The full variable domain, with the rest looked up from reference TRBV19 and TRBJ1-1, is DGGITQSPKYLFRKEGQNVTLSCEQNLNHDAMYWYRQDPGQGLRLIYYSQIVNDFQKGDIAEGYSVSREKKESFPLTVTSAQKNPTAFYLCASSTWDGNTEAFFGQGTRLTVV.

The chain uses TRBV19 and TRBJ1-2; D is possibly TRBD1 (5 bases). The germline CDR1 and CDR2 sequences are LNHDA and SQIVND (reference sequence). The V end lost 5 bases, the J end lost 6 bases, and 16 bases lay between the germline ends. The CDR3 covers 14 residues. CDR3 nucleotides: TGTGCCAGTAGTTTCCTGACGGGGGGAAATGGCTACACCTTC. Translation: CASSFLTGGNGYTF.

This clone was found once. The rearrangement links TRBV2 to TRBJ2-1; TRBD2 agrees at 13 bases. V lost 4 bases, J lost 9 bases, and 3 bases stayed unmatched. The germline V gene encodes CDR1 SNHLY and CDR2 FYNNEI. The CDR3 is 14 amino acids. CDR3 residues: CASSAGLAGAEQFF. CDR3 nucleotides: TGTGCCAGCAGTGCCGGACTAGCGGGGGCTGAGCAGTTCTTC.

This clone was observed a few times. V usage is TRBV4-2 and J usage is TRBJ2-2, with D perhaps given as TRBD1 or TRBD2 (5 bases each). Deletions cut 8 bases from V and 4 bases from J, with 23 bases between. There are 17 residues in the CDR3. The germline CDR1 and CDR2 sequences are LGHNA and YNFKEQ. Here the CDR3 reads CASSNRDQRFGTGELFF. The DNA for the CDR3 is TGTGCCAGCTCCAACCGGGACCAAAGATTCGGCACCGGGGAGCTGTTTTTT.

This rearrangement joins TRBV19 to TRBJ2-7; D gene unclear. This CDR3 is 13 amino acids long. Germline V lookup: CDR1 LNHDA, CDR2 SQIVND (reference sequence). V was shortened by 2 bases and J by 6 bases, with 11 bases between the two germline ends. As DNA, the CDR3 is TGTGCCAGTAGTATAATCCACTCGTCCGAGCAGTACTTC. Encoded protein: CASSIIHSSEQYF. Combining the CDR3 with reference TRBV19 and TRBJ2-7 gives the whole variable domain DGGITQSPKYLFRKEGQNVTLSCEQNLNHDAMYWYRQDPGQGLRLIYYSQIVNDFQKGDIAEGYSVSREKKESFPLTVTSAQKNPTAFYLCASSIIHSSEQYFGPGTRLTVT.

The chain has TRBV12-5 and TRBJ2-3, with D perhaps given as TRBD1 or TRBD2 (6 bases each). The V and J ends lost 0 bases and 0 bases respectively, with 22 bases between them. The CDR3 covers 20 residues. Germline-derived CDR1 and CDR2 are LGHNT and FRNRAP. This CDR3 reads CASGLVYWGAGPSSTDTQYF. The DNA for the CDR3 is TGTGCTAGTGGTTTGGTGTATTGGGGGGCGGGCCCATCTAGCACAGATACGCAGTATTTT.

Of note for this clone: The DNA is omitted, as the CDR3 cannot be located on it reliably, and the CDR3 follows TCRdb's listing. This rearrangement joins TRBV3-1 (or the pseudogene TRBV3-2) to TRBJ1-2. The CDR3 contains 14 residues when both ends are counted. Per the germline V gene, CDR1 is LGHDT and CDR2 is YNNKEL (reference sequence). CDR3 sequence reads: CASSLCGRETGYTF.

V is TRBV3-1 (or the pseudogene TRBV3-2) and J is TRBJ1-1, with no clear D. Germline V gene data show CDR1 as LGHDT and CDR2 as YNNKEL (reference sequence). V was cut by 0 bases and J by 6 bases, with 11 bases left in between. The CDR3 is 14 amino acids. For the CDR3, the DNA is TGTGCCAGCAGCCAAGAGTCCCAGAGATCTGAAGCTTTCTTT. Translation: CASSQESQRSEAFF.

Of note for this clone: Other DNA sequences in this sample translate to the same CDR3. The CDR3 here is CAISETGDTEAFF. CDR3 nucleotide sequence: TGTGCCATCAGTGAGACAGGGGACACTGAAGCTTTCTTT. The V call is TRBV10-3, the J call TRBJ1-1; 7 bases match TRBD1. Germline CDR1 is ENHRY and CDR2 is SYGVKD. The ends lost 2 bases at V and 3 bases at J; junction bases unmatched: 0. This CDR3 contains 13 residues.

This clone was counted a few times. This rearrangement joins TRBV25-1 to TRBJ1-1; D call uncertain. Per the germline V gene, CDR1 is MGHDK and CDR2 is SYGVNS. This CDR3 spans 13 amino acids. V was pared by 1 base and J by 3 bases, with 6 bases between. Here the CDR3 reads CASSESPYTEAFF. CDR3 sequence (DNA): TGTGCCAGCAGTGAATCCCCCTACACTGAAGCTTTCTTT.

This chain joins TRBV14 and TRBJ2-5, with D possibly matching TRBD1 (6 bases). From germline, CDR1 is SGHDN and CDR2 FVKESK. This CDR3 has 16 residues. Deletions cut 0 bases from V and 4 bases from J, with 15 bases between. The chain's CDR3 is CASSQDIRRGGETQYF. The CDR3 nucleotides read TGTGCCAGCAGCCAAGATATTCGCAGGGGCGGAGAGACCCAGTACTTC. Supplemented by reference TRBV14 and TRBJ2-5, the full variable domain reads EAGVTQFPSHSVIEKGQTVTLRCDPISGHDNLYWYRRVMGKEIKFLLHFVKESKQDESGMPNNRFLAERTGGTYSTLKVQPAELEDSGVYFCASSQDIRRGGETQYFGPGTRLLVL.

This chain joins TRBV25-1 and TRBJ2-1, with a possible D match to TRBD2 (6 bases). Per germline, CDR1 MGHDK and CDR2 SYGVNS. Trimming stripped 4 bases from V and 4 bases from J, with 17 bases between. This CDR3 spans 16 amino acids. CDR3 residues: CASSGMEGFLYNEQFF. DNA of the CDR3: TGTGCCAGCAGTGGCATGGAGGGTTTCCTATACAATGAGCAGTTCTTC. The whole variable domain, remainder taken from reference TRBV25-1 and TRBJ2-1, is EADIYQTPRYLVIGTGKKITLECSQTMGHDKMYWYQQDPGMELHLIHYSYGVNSTEKGDLSSESTVSRIRTEHFPLTLESARPSHTSQYLCASSGMEGFLYNEQFFGPGTRLTVL.

The J gene is TRBJ1-2, the V gene TRBV24-1, with D hard to call. Germline values: CDR1 KGHDR, CDR2 SFDVKD. The CDR3 consists of 14 residues. Trimming took off 3 bases at V and 3 bases at J, with 10 bases between the two ends. The CDR3 here is CATSDNIRDYGYTF. CDR3 sequence (DNA): TGTGCCACCAGTGATAACATTCGGGACTATGGCTACACCTTC.

The rearrangement joins TRBV5-1 to TRBJ1-4; the D gene is possibly TRBD1 (6 bases). From germline, CDR1 is SGHRS and CDR2 YFSETQ. V lost 2 bases, J lost 4 bases, and 12 bases lay in between. This CDR3 is built from 15 residues. The DNA of the CDR3 is TGCGCCAGCAGCTTATTGACAGGTGATAATGAAAAACTGTTTTTT. It codes for CASSLLTGDNEKLFF.

The chain links TRBV5-4 to TRBJ1-2, with 9 bases aligning to TRBD1. Germline-derived CDR1 and CDR2 are SGHNT and YYREEE (reference sequence). The J segment lost 5 bases and the V segment lost 6 bases, leaving 8 bases of the junction unmatched. The CDR3 is made up of 14 amino acids. The CDR3 sequence: CASTSQGAWYGYTF. For the CDR3, the DNA is TGTGCCAGCACCTCACAGGGGGCATGGTATGGCTACACCTTC.

The V and J genes are TRBV7-9 and TRBJ1-4; 7 positions agree with TRBD1. The CDR3 is 16 amino acids. Germline-derived CDR1 and CDR2 are SEHNR and FQNEAQ (reference sequence). The trim removed 2 bases at V and 0 bases at J, leaving 3 bases unmatched. CDR3 nucleotide sequence: TGTGCCAGCAGCTTAAGCAGGGGGTCAACTAATGAAAAACTGTTTTTT. This encodes CASSLSRGSTNEKLFF. The full variable domain, its missing parts supplied by reference TRBV7-9 and TRBJ1-4, is DTGVSQNPRHKITKRGQNVTFRCDPISEHNRLYWYRQTLGQGPEFLTYFQNEAQLEKSRLLSDRFSAERPKGSFSTLEIQRTEQGDSAMYLCASSLSRGSTNEKLFFGSGTQLSVL.

The chain links TRBV27 to TRBJ2-3; the match to TRBD1 covers 11 bases. With 5 bases clipped from V and 3 bases from J, the junction kept 7 bases outside the gene matches. Germline CDR1 MNHEY, CDR2 SMNVEV (reference sequence). The CDR3 is 16 amino acids. CDR3 nucleotides: TGTGCCAGCAGTCACTCCGGGACAGGGGGAACAGATACGCAGTATTTT. This translates into CASSHSGTGGTDTQYF.

The rearrangement joins TRBV3-1 (or the pseudogene TRBV3-2) to TRBJ1-1; unclear D gene. The CDR3 consists of 13 residues. The V end lost 4 bases, the J end lost 11 bases, and 17 bases lay between the germline ends. Germline-derived CDR1 and CDR2 are LGHDT and YNNKEL (reference sequence). CDR3 DNA sequence: TGTGCCAGCAGCCGGGCAGAATGGGCGGTTGCTTTCTTT. This translates into CASSRAEWAVAFF.

As DNA, the CDR3 is TGTGCCAGCAGCCAAGACCCGGGGGGGCCGGACACCGGGGAGCTGTTTTTT. Translating it yields CASSQDPGGPDTGELFF. The genes are TRBV3-1 (or the pseudogene TRBV3-2) and TRBJ2-2; TRBD2 matches at 8 bases. The CDR3 runs 17 residues. J gave up 3 bases and V 0 bases, and 6 bases lay outside the gene matches. The V gene's germline CDR1 is LGHDT and CDR2 YNNKEL (reference sequence).